This T cell receptor (beta chain) came from a study of radiation and T cells in renal cell carcinoma. Whole-study context: Nephrectomy followed 15 Gy stereotactic body radiation by 4 weeks.

CDR3 length equals 15 residues. Germline CDR1 is SEHNR and CDR2 is FQNEAQ (reference sequence). Trimming took 1 base from V and 3 from J, leaving 11 bases between them. This sample's time point: blood 2 weeks post-SBRT. Treatment meaning: 15 Gy SBRT to primary tumor, nephrectomy 4 weeks later. The patient's renal cell carcinoma had clear cell pathology. This table comes from immunoSEQ multiplex PCR, and its TCRdb copy is limited to in-frame clones, with some not included. Here the sample spans about 130,000 clones, 88% being singletons. V is TRBV7-9 and J is TRBJ2-3, with unresolved D. The sequencing used blood, collected from a patient whose treatment included radiotherapy and nephrectomy. This TCR was sampled from a woman in her sixties or seventies with renal cell carcinoma. CDR3 nucleotides: TGTGCCAGCAGCTTAGAGGGTCTGGGGACAGATACGCAGTATTTT. Amino acids: CASSLEGLGTDTQYF. The complete variable domain, with remaining parts taken from reference TRBV7-9 and TRBJ2-3, reads DTGVSQNPRHKITKRGQNVTFRCDPISEHNRLYWYRQTLGQGPEFLTYFQNEAQLEKSRLLSDRFSAERPKGSFSTLEIQRTEQGDSAMYLCASSLEGLGTDTQYFGPGTRLTVL.